One and the same sample provided the 17 T cell receptor beta chains below, sequenced in a study of blood T cell repertoires in COVID-19 (TCRdb year 2020). To prepare the library, the immunoSEQ multiplex PCR assay was applied. TCRdb holds this immuneACCESS table with in-frame rearrangements only. Some clones are missing; in checked studies, unresolved V genes explain under half, and the rest has no known cause. The sample includes 320,000 or so clones, with 85% observed a single time. About 1.9% of the sample rests with the top ten. Sequenced: PBMCs or T cells enriched from blood (not recorded which). Every receptor here comes from a woman in her 30s who had been exposed to COVID-19.

The rearrangement uses TRBV5-1 and TRBJ1-2; perhaps TRBD1 as D (5 bases). V was shortened by 4 bases and J by 5 bases, with 18 bases between the two germline ends. CDR3 length equals 15 residues. Germline V lookup: CDR1 SGHRS, CDR2 YFSETQ. The CDR3 coding sequence is TGCGCCAGCAGCAAGGACGGGGGTCGGACTTATGGCTACACCTTC. Its protein is CASSKDGGRTYGYTF.

This clone has at least ten counts. The V and J genes are TRBV28 and TRBJ1-5, with D unclear. Deletions cut 6 bases from V and 7 bases from J, with 16 bases between. The CDR3 has 14 amino acids. The germline V gene has CDR1 MDHEN and CDR2 SYDVKM. This CDR3 is CASSLVAGRQPQHF. CDR3 sequence (DNA): TGTGCCAGCAGCCTCGTCGCAGGTCGACAGCCCCAGCATTTT.

The gene calls are TRBV2 and TRBJ1-2; D is undetermined. The CDR3 sequence is 11 residues long. Looked up from germline, CDR1 is SNHLY and CDR2 is FYNNEI. The V gene lost 7 bases and the J gene lost 1 base, with 4 bases spanning the gap. Written as DNA, the CDR3 is TGTGCCAGCACAGATAACTATGGCTACACCTTC. This encodes CASTDNYGYTF.

This clone was counted many times. V usage is TRBV5-1 and J usage is TRBJ2-1, with 8 nucleotides matching TRBD2. The germline gives CDR1 SGHRS, CDR2 YFSETQ. Trimming cost V 6 bases and J 4 bases; bases outside gene matches: 6. This CDR3 is built from 14 residues. The CDR3: CASTSGGGYNEQFF. The CDR3 DNA sequence: TGCGCCAGCACCTCTGGCGGGGGGTACAATGAGCAGTTCTTC.

The CDR3 reads CASSPSWRPTNYGYTF. CDR3 nucleotide sequence: TGTGCCAGCAGTCCCTCCTGGCGGCCTACTAACTATGGCTACACCTTC. The rearrangement joins TRBV27 to TRBJ1-2; D unclear. The CDR3 is made up of 16 amino acids. V was cut by 5 bases and J by 0 bases, with 16 bases left in between. Germline assignment: CDR1 MNHEY and CDR2 SMNVEV (reference sequence).

V usage is TRBV9 and J usage is TRBJ1-2; tentative D call: TRBD1 (5 bases). The CDR3 is 13 amino acids. V was pared by 4 bases and J by 4 bases, with 11 bases between. Per germline, CDR1 SGDLS and CDR2 YYNGEE. The CDR3 region has the DNA TGTGCCAGCAGCACAGACAGCATCTATGGCTACACCTTC. Translating it yields CASSTDSIYGYTF.

The V and J genes are TRBV3-1 (or the pseudogene TRBV3-2) and TRBJ2-3, with D tentatively TRBD1 (6 bases). The CDR3 totals 16 residues. Germline V CDR1 and CDR2: LGHDT, YNNKEL (reference sequence). The V end was cut by 0 bases, the J end by 0 bases, with 10 bases between. The CDR3 nucleotides read TGTGCCAGCAGCCAAGATCTGGGGGCGAGCACAGATACGCAGTATTTT. Its protein is CASSQDLGASTDTQYF.

V and J are TRBV7-2 and TRBJ2-3; 15 nucleotides agree with TRBD2. Germline loops: CDR1 SGHTA, CDR2 FQGNSA. CDR3 length: 17 amino acids. The V segment lost 4 bases and the J segment 0 bases; nucleotides outside the gene matches: 2. CDR3 DNA: TGTGCCAGCAGCTGGACTAGCGGGGGGGTTAGCACAGATACGCAGTATTTT. Protein product: CASSWTSGGVSTDTQYF.

The chain combines TRBV28 with TRBJ2-2, with D possibly TRBD2 on 6 matching bases. In germline, CDR1 is MDHEN, CDR2 SYDVKM. V was pared by 6 bases and J by 0 bases, with 11 bases between. CDR3 size: 15 residues. The CDR3 bases are TGTGCCAGCAGCGCAGCGGGCGCGAACACCGGGGAGCTGTTTTTT. Amino acid sequence: CASSAAGANTGELFF.

The rearrangement uses TRBV3-1 (or the pseudogene TRBV3-2) and TRBJ2-1; D possibly corresponds to TRBD2 (7 bases). CDR1 LGHDT and CDR2 YNNKEL come from the germline V gene (reference sequence). The ends were cut back, 5 bases at V and 2 bases at J, with 22 bases in the middle. The CDR3 is 18 amino acids. The CDR3, as DNA: TGTGCCAGCAGCGTGATGAGGGGGAGGGCCTCGACCTACAATGAGCAGTTCTTC. Protein: CASSVMRGRASTYNEQFF.

This chain joins TRBV9 and TRBJ2-7; TRBD2 matches 7 bases. CDR3 length equals 14 residues. V lost 0 bases and J lost 3; bases outside the gene matches: 3. Germline lookup yields CDR1 SGDLS and CDR2 YYNGEE. In DNA, the CDR3 is TGTGCCAGCAGCGTAGCTAGCGGTGGCTACGAGCAGTACTTC. Translated, it gives CASSVASGGYEQYF.

This sequence joins TRBV27 and TRBJ2-5; D might be TRBD2 (6 bases). Trimming shortened V by 8 bases and J by 3 bases, and 16 bases separated the two germline ends. Germline V gene data show CDR1 as MNHEY and CDR2 as SMNVEV (reference sequence). The CDR3 is 14 residues long. The CDR3: CASSTGLLKETQYF. CDR3 in DNA: TGTGCCAGCTCGACGGGACTCCTAAAAGAGACCCAGTACTTC.

V gene TRBV2 combines with J gene TRBJ2-5; D perhaps matches TRBD2 (5 bases). Per germline, CDR1 SNHLY and CDR2 FYNNEI. Between the trimmed V and J ends, which lost 4 bases and 5 bases, there was a span of 17 bases. The CDR3 is made up of 15 amino acids. CDR3 in amino acids: CASSGENKGSETQYF. DNA of the CDR3: TGTGCCAGCAGTGGGGAGAACAAGGGTTCTGAGACCCAGTACTTC.

The chain joins TRBV4-1 to TRBJ1-4; tentative D call: TRBD1 (6 bases). With 4 bases removed from V and 4 bases from J, the gap between germline ends came to 13 bases. This CDR3 is 15 amino acids long. The germline CDR1 and CDR2 sequences are MGHRA and YSYEKL. The DNA of the CDR3 is TGCGCCAGCAGCCTACCTGACAGGATTAATGAAAAACTGTTTTTT. Its protein product is CASSLPDRINEKLFF.

This chain joins TRBV9 and TRBJ2-1; 7 bases line up with TRBD2. The germline V gene encodes CDR1 SGDLS and CDR2 YYNGEE. The trim removed 0 bases at V and 8 bases at J, leaving 17 bases unmatched. The CDR3 loop spans 18 amino acids. CDR3 nucleotide sequence: TGTGCCAGCAGCGTAGTGGATTCGGGGGGAGGGCCTCTCCATGAGCAGTTCTTC. Translated: CASSVVDSGGGPLHEQFF. Combining the CDR3 with reference TRBV9 and TRBJ2-1 gives the whole variable domain DSGVTQTPKHLITATGQRVTLRCSPRSGDLSVYWYQQSLDQGLQFLIQYYNGEERAKGNILERFSAQQFPDLHSELNLSSLELGDSALYFCASSVVDSGGGPLHEQFFGPGTRLTVL.

CDR3 coding DNA: TGTGCCAGCAGCTTAAGCGGATCCTACGAGCAGTACTTC. Protein product: CASSLSGSYEQYF. V is TRBV7-9 and J is TRBJ2-7; D is possibly TRBD2 (5 bases). V gave up 2 bases and J gave up 1 base, with 6 bases separating them. The length of the CDR3 is 13 residues. Germline loops: CDR1 SEHNR, CDR2 FQNEAQ (reference sequence).

The CDR3 is CASSPAGVGNTEAFF. Written as DNA, the CDR3 is TGTGCCAGCTCACCGGCGGGGGTAGGTAACACTGAAGCTTTCTTT. The J gene is TRBJ1-1, the V gene TRBV18, with a possible D match to TRBD1 (5 bases). The CDR3 runs 15 residues. The V gene's germline CDR1 is KGHSH and CDR2 LQKENI. V gave up 3 bases and J gave up 2 bases, with 13 bases separating them.